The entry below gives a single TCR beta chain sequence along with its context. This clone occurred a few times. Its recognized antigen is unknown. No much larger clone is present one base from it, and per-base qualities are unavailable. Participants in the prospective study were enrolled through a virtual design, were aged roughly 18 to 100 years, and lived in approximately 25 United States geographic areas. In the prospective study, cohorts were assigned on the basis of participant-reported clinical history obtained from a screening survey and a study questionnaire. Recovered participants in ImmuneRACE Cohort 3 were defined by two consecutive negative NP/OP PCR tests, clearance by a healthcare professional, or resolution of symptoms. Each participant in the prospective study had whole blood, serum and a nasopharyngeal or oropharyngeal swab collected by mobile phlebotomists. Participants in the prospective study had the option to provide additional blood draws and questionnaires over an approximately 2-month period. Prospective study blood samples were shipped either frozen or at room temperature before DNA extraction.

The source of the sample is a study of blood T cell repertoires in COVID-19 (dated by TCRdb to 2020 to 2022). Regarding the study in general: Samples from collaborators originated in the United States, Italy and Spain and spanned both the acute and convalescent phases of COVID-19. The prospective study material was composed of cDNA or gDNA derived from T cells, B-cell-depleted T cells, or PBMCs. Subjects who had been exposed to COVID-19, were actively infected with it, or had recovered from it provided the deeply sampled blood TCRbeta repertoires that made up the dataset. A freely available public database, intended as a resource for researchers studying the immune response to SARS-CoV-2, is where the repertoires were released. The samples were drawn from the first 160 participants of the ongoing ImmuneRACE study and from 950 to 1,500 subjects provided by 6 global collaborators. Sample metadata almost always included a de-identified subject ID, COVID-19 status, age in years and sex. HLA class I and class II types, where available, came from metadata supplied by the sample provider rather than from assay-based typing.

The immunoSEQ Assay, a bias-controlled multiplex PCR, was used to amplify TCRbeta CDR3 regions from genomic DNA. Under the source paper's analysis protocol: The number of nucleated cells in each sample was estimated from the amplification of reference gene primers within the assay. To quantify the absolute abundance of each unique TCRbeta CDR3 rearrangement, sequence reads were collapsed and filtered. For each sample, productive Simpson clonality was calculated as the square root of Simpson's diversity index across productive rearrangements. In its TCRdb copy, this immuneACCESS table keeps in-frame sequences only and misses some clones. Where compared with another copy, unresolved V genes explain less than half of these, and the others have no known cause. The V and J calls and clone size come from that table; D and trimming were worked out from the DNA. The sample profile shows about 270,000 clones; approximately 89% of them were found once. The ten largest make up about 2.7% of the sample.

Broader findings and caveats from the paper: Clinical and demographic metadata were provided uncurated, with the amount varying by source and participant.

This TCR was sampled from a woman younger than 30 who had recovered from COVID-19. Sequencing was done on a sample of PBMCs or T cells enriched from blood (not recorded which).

The nucleotide sequence reads TGTGCCAGCAGTCTTCCCCCGCTGCGGGTCCAGCCCCAGCATTTT. Translation gives CASSLPPLRVQPQHF. In this chain, TRBV28 is recombined with TRBJ1-5, with the D gene not clear enough to name. Trimming at the junction amounts to 5 bases on V and 7 bases on J, and the germline ends lie 18 bases apart. The CDR3 holds 15 amino acids from the cysteine to the phenylalanine. Of the read, only the CDR3 DNA is kept; its 45 bases are in frame from base 1. According to the germline V gene, CDR1 reads MDHEN and CDR2 reads SYDVKM.